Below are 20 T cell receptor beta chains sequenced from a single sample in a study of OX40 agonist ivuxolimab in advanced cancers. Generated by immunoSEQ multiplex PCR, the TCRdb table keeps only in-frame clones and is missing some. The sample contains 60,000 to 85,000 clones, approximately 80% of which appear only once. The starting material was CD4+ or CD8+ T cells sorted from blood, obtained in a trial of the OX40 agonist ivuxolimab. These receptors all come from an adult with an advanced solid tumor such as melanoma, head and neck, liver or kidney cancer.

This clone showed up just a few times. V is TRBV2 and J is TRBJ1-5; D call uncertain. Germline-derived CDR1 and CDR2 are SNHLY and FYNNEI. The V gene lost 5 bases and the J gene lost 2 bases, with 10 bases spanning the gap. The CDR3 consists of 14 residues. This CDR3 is CASSQDGGNQPQHF. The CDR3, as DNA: TGTGCCAGCAGTCAAGACGGTGGCAATCAGCCCCAGCATTTT.

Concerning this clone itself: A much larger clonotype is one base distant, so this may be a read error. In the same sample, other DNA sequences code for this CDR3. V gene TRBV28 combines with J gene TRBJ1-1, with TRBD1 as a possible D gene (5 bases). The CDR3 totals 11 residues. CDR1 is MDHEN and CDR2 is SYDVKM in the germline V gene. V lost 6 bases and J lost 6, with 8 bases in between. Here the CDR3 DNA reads TGTGCCAGCAGGGGGCGCCCTGAAGCTTTCTTT. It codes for CASRGRPEAFF.

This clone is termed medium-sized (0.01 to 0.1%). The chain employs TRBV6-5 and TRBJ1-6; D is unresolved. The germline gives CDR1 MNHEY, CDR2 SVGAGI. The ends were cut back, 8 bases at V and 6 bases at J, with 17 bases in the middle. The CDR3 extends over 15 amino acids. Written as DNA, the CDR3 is TGTGCCAGCGGAGAAACACATTCGGGTAATTCACCCCTCCACTTT. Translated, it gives CASGETHSGNSPLHF.

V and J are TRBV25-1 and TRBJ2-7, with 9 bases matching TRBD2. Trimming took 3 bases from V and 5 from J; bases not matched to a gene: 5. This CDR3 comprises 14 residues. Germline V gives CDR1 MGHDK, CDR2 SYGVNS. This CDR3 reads CASSEDRTSDEQYF. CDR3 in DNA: TGTGCCAGCAGTGAGGACAGGACTAGCGACGAGCAGTACTTC.

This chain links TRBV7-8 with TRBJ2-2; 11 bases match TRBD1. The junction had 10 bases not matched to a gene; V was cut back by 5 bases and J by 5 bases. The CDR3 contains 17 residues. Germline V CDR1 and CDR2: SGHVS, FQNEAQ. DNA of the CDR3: TGTGCCAGCAGCCACTCGTGGGACAGGGGGGGAACCGGGGAGCTGTTTTTT. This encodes CASSHSWDRGGTGELFF.

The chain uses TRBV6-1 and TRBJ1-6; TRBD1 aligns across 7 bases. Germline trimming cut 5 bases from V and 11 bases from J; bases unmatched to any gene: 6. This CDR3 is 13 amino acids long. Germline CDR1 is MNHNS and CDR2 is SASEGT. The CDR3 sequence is CASSRGTDPPLHF. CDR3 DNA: TGTGCCAGCAGTAGGGGGACAGACCCACCCCTCCACTTT.

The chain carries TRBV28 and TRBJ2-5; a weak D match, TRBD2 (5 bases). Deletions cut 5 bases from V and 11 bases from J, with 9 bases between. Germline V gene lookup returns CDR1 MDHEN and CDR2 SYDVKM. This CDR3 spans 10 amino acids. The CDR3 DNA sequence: TGTGCCAGCAGTCTTAGGGAGCAGTACTTC. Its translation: CASSLREQYF.

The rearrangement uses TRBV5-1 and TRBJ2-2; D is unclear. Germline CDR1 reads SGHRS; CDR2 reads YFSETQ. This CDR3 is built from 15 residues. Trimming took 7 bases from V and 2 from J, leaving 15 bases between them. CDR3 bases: TGCGCCAGCTACCTGACACTTGATAACACCGGGGAGCTGTTTTTT. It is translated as CASYLTLDNTGELFF.

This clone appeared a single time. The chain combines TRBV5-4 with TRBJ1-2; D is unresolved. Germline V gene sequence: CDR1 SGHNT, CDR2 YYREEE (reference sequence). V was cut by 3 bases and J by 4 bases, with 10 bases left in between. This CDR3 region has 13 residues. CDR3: CASSYPPGYGYTF. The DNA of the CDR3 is TGTGCCAGCAGCTACCCACCGGGCTATGGCTACACCTTC.

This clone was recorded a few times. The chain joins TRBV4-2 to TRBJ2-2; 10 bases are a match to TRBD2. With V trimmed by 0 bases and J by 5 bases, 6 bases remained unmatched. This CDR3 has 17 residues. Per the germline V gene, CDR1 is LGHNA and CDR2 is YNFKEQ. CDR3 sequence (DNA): TGTGCCAGCAGCCAAGAACCAGCGGGGGGGGTTACCGGGGAGCTGTTTTTT. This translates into CASSQEPAGGVTGELFF.

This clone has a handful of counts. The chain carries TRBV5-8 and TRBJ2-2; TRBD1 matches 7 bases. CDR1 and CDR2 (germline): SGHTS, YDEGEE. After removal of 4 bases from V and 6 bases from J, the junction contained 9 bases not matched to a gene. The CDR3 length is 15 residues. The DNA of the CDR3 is TGTGCCAGCAGCAGATACAGGGGCGCGGCCGGGGAGCTGTTTTTT. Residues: CASSRYRGAAGELFF.

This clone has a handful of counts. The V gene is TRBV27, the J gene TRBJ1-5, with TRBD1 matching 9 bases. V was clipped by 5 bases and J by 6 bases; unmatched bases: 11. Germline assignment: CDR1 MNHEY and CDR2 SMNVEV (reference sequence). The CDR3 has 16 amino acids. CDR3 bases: TGTGCCAGCAGTCAATCCCCGGGACAGGGTAGTCAGCCCCAGCATTTT. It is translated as CASSQSPGQGSQPQHF.

CDR3 sequence: CATTAGLSSYNSPLHF. CDR3 bases: TGTGCCACCACCGCAGGCCTGAGCTCCTATAATTCACCCCTCCACTTT. V is TRBV15 and J is TRBJ1-6; unclear D gene. Looked up from germline, CDR1 is LNHNV and CDR2 is YYDKDF (reference sequence). V was cut by 7 bases and J by 0 bases, with 13 bases left in between. The CDR3 covers 16 residues.

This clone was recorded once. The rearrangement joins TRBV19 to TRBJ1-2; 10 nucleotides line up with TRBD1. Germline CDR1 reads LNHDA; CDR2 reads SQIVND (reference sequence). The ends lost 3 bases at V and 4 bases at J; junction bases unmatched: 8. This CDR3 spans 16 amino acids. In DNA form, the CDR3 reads TGTGCCAGTAGTATCTTCGGGACAGGGGAATCCTATGGCTACACCTTC. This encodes CASSIFGTGESYGYTF. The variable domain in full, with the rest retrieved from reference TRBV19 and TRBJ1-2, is DGGITQSPKYLFRKEGQNVTLSCEQNLNHDAMYWYRQDPGQGLRLIYYSQIVNDFQKGDIAEGYSVSREKKESFPLTVTSAQKNPTAFYLCASSIFGTGESYGYTFGSGTRLTVV.

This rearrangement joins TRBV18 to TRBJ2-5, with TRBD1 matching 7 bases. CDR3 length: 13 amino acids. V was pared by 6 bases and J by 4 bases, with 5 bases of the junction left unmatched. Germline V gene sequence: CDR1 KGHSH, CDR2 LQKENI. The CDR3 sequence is CASSTGLGETQYF. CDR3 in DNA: TGTGCCAGCTCGACAGGGTTAGGAGAGACCCAGTACTTC.

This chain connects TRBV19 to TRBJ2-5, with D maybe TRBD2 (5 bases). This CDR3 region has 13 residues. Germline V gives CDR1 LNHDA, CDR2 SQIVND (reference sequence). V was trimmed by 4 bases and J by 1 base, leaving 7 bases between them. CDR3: CASSRGFQETQYF. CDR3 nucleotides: TGTGCCAGTAGTAGAGGGTTCCAAGAGACCCAGTACTTC.

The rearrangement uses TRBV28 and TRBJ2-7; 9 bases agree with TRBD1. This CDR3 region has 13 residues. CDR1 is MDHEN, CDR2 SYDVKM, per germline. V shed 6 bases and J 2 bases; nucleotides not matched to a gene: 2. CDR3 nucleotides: TGTGCCAGCAGGGGACAGGGAGCCTACGAGCAGTACTTC. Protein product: CASRGQGAYEQYF. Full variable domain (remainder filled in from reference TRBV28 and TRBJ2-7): DVKVTQSSRYLVKRTGEKVFLECVQDMDHENMFWYRQDPGLGLRLIYFSYDVKMKEKGDIPEGYSVSREKKERFSLILESASTNQTSMYLCASRGQGAYEQYFGPGTRLTVT.

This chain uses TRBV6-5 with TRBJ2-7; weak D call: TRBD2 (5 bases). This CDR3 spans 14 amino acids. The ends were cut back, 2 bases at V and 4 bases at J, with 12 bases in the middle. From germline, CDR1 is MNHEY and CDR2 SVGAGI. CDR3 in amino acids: CASSYGSGIYEQYF. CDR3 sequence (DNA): TGTGCCAGCAGTTACGGGTCCGGGATTTACGAGCAGTACTTC.

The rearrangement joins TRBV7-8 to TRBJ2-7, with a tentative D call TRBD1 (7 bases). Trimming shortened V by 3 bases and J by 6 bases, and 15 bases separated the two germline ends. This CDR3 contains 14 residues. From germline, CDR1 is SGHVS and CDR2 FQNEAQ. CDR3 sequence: CASSLTTGEAEQYF. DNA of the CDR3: TGTGCCAGCAGCTTGACCACAGGGGAGGCCGAGCAGTACTTC.

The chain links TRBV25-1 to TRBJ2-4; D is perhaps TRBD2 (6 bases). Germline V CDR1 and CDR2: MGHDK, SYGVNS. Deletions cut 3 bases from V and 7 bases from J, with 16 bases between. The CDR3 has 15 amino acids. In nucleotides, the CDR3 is TGTGCCAGCAGTGAGGGCGGGGTCGCTAAGAACATTCAGTACTTC. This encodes CASSEGGVAKNIQYF.